This T cell receptor (beta chain) was sequenced during a study of blood T cell repertoires in COVID-19. Turning to the study itself: The study drew acute and convalescent COVID-19 samples from the United States, Italy and Spain. The cDNA or gDNA used as material had been derived from T cells, B-cell-depleted T cells, or PBMCs.

TCRdb keeps only in-frame clones here, not all; method: immunoSEQ multiplex PCR. The sample has 52,000 or so clones, approximately 91% seen once. Unmatched junction bases numbered 4, after V lost 3 bases and J lost 0 bases. Germline V lookup: CDR1 SGHVS, CDR2 FQNEAQ. The CDR3 is 15 residues long. The rearrangement joins TRBV7-8 to TRBJ2-7, with 8 bases lining up with TRBD1. Material for sequencing was peripheral blood. The TCR sequence derives from a woman older than 75 with acute or convalescent COVID-19. CDR3 in DNA: TGTGCCAGCAGCTTCTCCGGGACAGGCTCCTACGAGCAGTACTTC. This gives the protein CASSFSGTGSYEQYF.